Listed below are T cell receptor beta chains from one sample, sequenced in a study of T-cell reconstitution after alpha-beta-depleted transplantation in children. TCRdb reprocessed the PCR reads with MiXCR, giving one entry per CDR3 protein. The top ten hold around 2.4% of the sample, which has about 72,000 distinct CDR3 sequences, about 7% seen once. This specimen was PBMCs from the stem cell graft donor, taken from the stem cell graft. Receptors were obtained from a human donor who donated a stem cell graft to a child with acute lymphoblastic leukemia. Both conserved end residues are part of each CDR3. D genes are given only for firm matches. Clone size, where shown, is once, few, many, or a class for clones that have expanded.

clone size | D gene | J gene | V gene | CDR3 DNA | CDR3 protein
many | NA | TRBJ1-5 | TRBV27 | TGTGCCAGCAGTTTCTCAGGGAGTCACAATAGCAATCAGCCCCAGCATTTT | CASSFSGSHNSNQPQHF
NA | TRBD2 | TRBJ2-2 | TRBV29-1 | TGCAGCGTCGAACTAGCGGGAGGTCTCACCGGGGAGCTGTTTTTT | CSVELAGGLTGELFF
many | TRBD2 | TRBJ2-1 | TRBV6-5 | TGTGCCAGCAGCAGTAGGGGACTAGTGGCTGAGCAGTTCTTC | CASSSRGLVAEQFF
many | NA | TRBJ1-1 | TRBV3-1 | TGTGCCAGCAGCCAGGGGGGTACCACTGAAGCTTTCTTT | CASSQGGTTEAFF
NA | NA | TRBJ2-7 | TRBV7-8 | TGTGCCAGCAGTGAGGGACTCTGGGCGTACTTC | CASSEGLWAYF
few | TRBD1 | TRBJ1-2 | TRBV5-1 | TGCGCCAGCAGCTCCGGGACAGGGCTCGATGGCTACACCTTC | CASSSGTGLDGYTF
NA | TRBD1 | TRBJ1-6 | TRBV12-3/TRBV12-4 | TGTGCCAGCAGTTTAGCGCCTAACAGGGGTTCACCCCTCCACTTT | CASSLAPNRGSPLHF
NA | NA | TRBJ1-5 | TRBV7-9 | TGTGCCAGCAGCTTAGACGTAGGGAACAATCAGCCCCAGCATTTT | CASSLDVGNNQPQHF
NA | NA | TRBJ1-5 | TRBV10-2 | TGCGCCAGCGGAAGAGATAAGACTAGCAATCAGCCCCAGCATTTT | CASGRDKTSNQPQHF
NA | NA | TRBJ2-7 | TRBV6-5 | TGTGCCAGCAGTTCGGGGTTAAGGGGGCAGTACTTC | CASSSGLRGQYF
many | TRBD1 | TRBJ2-7 | TRBV20-1 | TGCAGCATACAGGGGACAGGGTTCTCCTACGAGCAGTACTTC | CSIQGTGFSYEQYF
many | TRBD1 | TRBJ1-5 | TRBV14 | TGTGCCAGCAGCTCCAGGGGGGCTCGGGGGCCCCAGCATTTT | CASSSRGARGPQHF
NA | TRBD2 | TRBJ2-1 | TRBV10-3 | TGTGCCATCAGTGAGTCATGCGGGAGTTACAATGAGCAGTTCTTC | CAISESCGSYNEQFF
many | TRBD1 | TRBJ1-1 | TRBV7-2 | TGTGCCAGCAGCGACAGGGCCCCCACTGAAGCTTTCTTT | CASSDRAPTEAFF
NA | NA | TRBJ2-3 | TRBV19 | TGTGCCAGTAGTATGAGGCTAGATACAGATACGCAGTATTTT | CASSMRLDTDTQYF
many | NA | TRBJ2-2 | TRBV19 | TGTGCCAGTAGGGGAGTACTGGACACCGGGGAGCTGTTTTTT | CASRGVLDTGELFF
many | NA | TRBJ1-3 | TRBV7-8 | TGTGCCAGCAGCTTATTTAGACAGGACTCTGGAAACACCATATATTTT | CASSLFRQDSGNTIYF
many | NA | TRBJ2-5 | TRBV29-1 | TGCAGCGTTGGCCTTGTCGGGAGCCAAGAGACCCAGTACTTC | CSVGLVGSQETQYF
many | NA | TRBJ2-6 | TRBV5-1 | TGCGCCAGCAGCTTGGAAGGCTCTGGGGCCAACGTCCTGACTTTC | CASSLEGSGANVLTF
many | NA | TRBJ1-3 | TRBV6-5 | TGTGGCACCCGGGGGGCGTCTGGAAACACCATATATTTT | CGTRGASGNTIYF
NA | NA | TRBJ1-5 | TRBV6-2/TRBV6-3 | TGTGCCAGCAGCGCACTTTTGGGGACCAATCAGCCCCAGCATTTT | CASSALLGTNQPQHF
many | NA | TRBJ1-2 | TRBV6-5 | TGTGCCAGCAGTTACCTCGACGGCACTAACTATGGCTACACCTTC | CASSYLDGTNYGYTF
many | NA | TRBJ1-1 | TRBV4-1 | TGCGCCAGCAGCCAAGATCAGAAGGGGGGGAACACTGAAGCTTTCTTT | CASSQDQKGGNTEAFF
many | TRBD1 | TRBJ2-7 | TRBV6-2/TRBV6-3 | TGTGCCAGCAGTTTCGACAGGGCTAAGCAGTACTTC | CASSFDRAKQYF
NA | TRBD2 | TRBJ2-1 | TRBV27 | TGTGCCAGCAGTTTTCGGGTAGCGGGGGGTCTCAATGAGCAGTTCTTC | CASSFRVAGGLNEQFF
many | TRBD1 | TRBJ2-6 | TRBV7-3 | TGTGCCAGCAGCTCCCGGGACAGTGGGGCCAACGTCCTGACTTTC | CASSSRDSGANVLTF
NA | NA | TRBJ1-1 | TRBV12-3/TRBV12-4 | TGTGCCAGCAGTCAACACGGTACTGAAGCTTTCTTT | CASSQHGTEAFF